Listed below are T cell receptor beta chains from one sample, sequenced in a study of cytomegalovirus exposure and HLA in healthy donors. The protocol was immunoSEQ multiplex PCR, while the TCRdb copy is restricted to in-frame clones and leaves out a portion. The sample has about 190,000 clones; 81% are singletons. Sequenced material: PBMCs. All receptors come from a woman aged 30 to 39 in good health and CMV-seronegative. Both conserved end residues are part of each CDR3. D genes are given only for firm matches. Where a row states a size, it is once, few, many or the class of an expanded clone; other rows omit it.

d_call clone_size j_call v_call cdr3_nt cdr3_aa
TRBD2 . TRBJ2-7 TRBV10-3 TGTGCCATCAGTGAGTCCGGACTAGCGGGGACCTACGAGCAGTACTTC CAISESGLAGTYEQYF
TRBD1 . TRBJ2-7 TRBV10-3 TGTGCCACCAAGGTCGGGACAGGTAGCTACGAGCAGTACTTC CATKVGTGSYEQYF
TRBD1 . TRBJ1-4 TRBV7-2 TGTGCCAGCAATCCGGGACAGCACAATGAAAAACTGTTTTTT CASNPGQHNEKLFF
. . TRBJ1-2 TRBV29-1 TGCAGCGTACGACTCTATGATGGCTACACCTTC CSVRLYDGYTF
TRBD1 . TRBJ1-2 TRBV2 TGTGCCAGCAGCCAGCGACAGGGAAACTATGGCTACACCTTC CASSQRQGNYGYTF
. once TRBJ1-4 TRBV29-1 TGCAGCGTTGAAGGCAGGAATGAAAAACTGTTTTTT CSVEGRNEKLFF
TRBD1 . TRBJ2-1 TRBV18 TGTGCCAGCTCACCGATACAGGGGTTCGGGTACAATGAGCAGTTCTTC CASSPIQGFGYNEQFF
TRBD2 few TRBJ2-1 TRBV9 TGTGCCAGCAGCGTAGTTTTGAGTACGGGGGGGACCTACAATGAGCAGTTCTTC CASSVVLSTGGTYNEQFF
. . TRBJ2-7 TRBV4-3 TGCGCCAGCAGCCAAGAGTGGGAGAAATACTACGAGCAGTACTTC CASSQEWEKYYEQYF
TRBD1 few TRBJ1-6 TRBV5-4 TGTGCCAGCAGCACAGGACAGGGTTCACCCCTCCACTTT CASSTGQGSPLHF
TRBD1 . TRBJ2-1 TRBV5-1 TGCGCCAGCAGTTCCCTGGGACAGGGAAACAATGAGCAGTTCTTC CASSSLGQGNNEQFF
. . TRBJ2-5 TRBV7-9 TGTGCCAGTAACGACCTCTTCACAGGACGGATAGAGACCCAGTACTTC CASNDLFTGRIETQYF
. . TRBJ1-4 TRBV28 TGTGCCAGCAGGACTACAGGGAGTGAAAAACTGTTTTTT CASRTTGSEKLFF
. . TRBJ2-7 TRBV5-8 TGTGCCAGCGGATCGACAGGCCGCAGATCCTACGAGCAGTACTTC CASGSTGRRSYEQYF
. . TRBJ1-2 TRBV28 TGTGCCAGCAGCAGCGCCTCAGGGTCTGGCTACACCTTC CASSSASGSGYTF
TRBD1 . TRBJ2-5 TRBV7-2 TGTGCCAGCAGCCCCCAGGCGCACAGGGGGGTAGAGACCCAGTACTTC CASSPQAHRGVETQYF
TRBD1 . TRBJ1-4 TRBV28 TGTGCCAGCACCTCCGGGACAGGGCATGAAAAACTGTTTTTT CASTSGTGHEKLFF
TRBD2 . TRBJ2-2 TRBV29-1 TGCAGCGTTGAACCGGGGGGGCCCACCGGGGAGCTGTTTTTT CSVEPGGPTGELFF
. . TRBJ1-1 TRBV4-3 TGCGCCAGCAGCCGCGCAAATAATGAAGCTTTCTTT CASSRANNEAFF
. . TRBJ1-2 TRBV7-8 TGTGCCAGCAGCTACCAGGTCGATCAAGTCTATGGCTACACCTTC CASSYQVDQVYGYTF
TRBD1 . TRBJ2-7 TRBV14 TGTGCCAGCAGCCAAAGGACAGGGGATCCCTACGAGCAGTACTTC CASSQRTGDPYEQYF
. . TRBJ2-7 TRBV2 TGTGCCAGCACTGGGGGGGCCCTCTACGAGCAGTACTTC CASTGGALYEQYF
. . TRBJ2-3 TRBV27 TGTGCCAGCAGTTCTATCATAACCCCGGGACTGACAACGCAGTATTTT CASSSIITPGLTTQYF
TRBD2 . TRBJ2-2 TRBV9 TGTGCCAGCAGCGTTAGCGGGGCAAACACCGGGGAGCTGTTTTTT CASSVSGANTGELFF
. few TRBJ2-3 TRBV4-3 TGCGCCAGCAGCCAAGTTCCCCTCTTTCTTGAGGCAGATACGCAGTATTTT CASSQVPLFLEADTQYF
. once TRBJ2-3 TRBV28 TGTGCCAGCAGTAGTACCACCCCCAGTGACACAGATACGCAGTATTTT CASSSTTPSDTDTQYF
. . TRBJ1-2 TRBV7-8 TGTGCCAGCAGCTTACCAGGGGTGGGCTACACCTTC CASSLPGVGYTF
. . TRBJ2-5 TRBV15 TGTGCCACCAGTAGAAACTTACAGGGACAGACCCAGTACTTC CATSRNLQGQTQYF
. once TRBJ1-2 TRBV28 TGTGCCAGCAGTTTAACCGCAGGGAACTATGGCTACACCTTC CASSLTAGNYGYTF
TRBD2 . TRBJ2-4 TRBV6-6 TGTGCCAGCAGTGCGGGGGGAGCCAAAAACATTCAGTACTTC CASSAGGAKNIQYF
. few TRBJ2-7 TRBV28 TGTGCCAGCAGTAAGGCCTGTCGACAGTCCTACGAGCAGTACTTC CASSKACRQSYEQYF
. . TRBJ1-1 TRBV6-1 TGTGCCAGCAGTGAACGGGGGGCGCACACTGAAGCTTTCTTT CASSERGAHTEAFF
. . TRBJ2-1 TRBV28 TGTGCCAGCACGACCACTCCTAGTTACAATGAGCAGTTCTTC CASTTTPSYNEQFF
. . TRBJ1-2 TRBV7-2 TGTGCCAGCAGTCACGGGACATCCTATGGCTACACCTTC CASSHGTSYGYTF
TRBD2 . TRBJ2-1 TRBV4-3 TGCGCCAGCAGCCAAGATATGGGGACTAGGAATGAGCAGTTCTTC CASSQDMGTRNEQFF
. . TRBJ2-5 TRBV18 TGTGCCAGCTCACCGCCCGAGGGAGAGACCCAGTACTTC CASSPPEGETQYF
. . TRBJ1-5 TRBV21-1 TGTGCCAGCAGCAAAGTTAAACAGGGTAAACAGCCCCAGCATTTT CASSKVKQGKQPQHF
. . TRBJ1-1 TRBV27 TGTGCCAGCAGTTTATCCGCTGCGTTAGAAGCTTTCTTT CASSLSAALEAFF
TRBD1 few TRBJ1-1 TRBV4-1 TGCGCCAGCAGCCAAGATCGTCAGGGGGCGTATACTGAAGCTTTCTTT CASSQDRQGAYTEAFF
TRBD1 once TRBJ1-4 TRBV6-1 TGTGCCAGCAGTGTAAACAGGGGCCCCAATGAAAAACTGTTTTTT CASSVNRGPNEKLFF
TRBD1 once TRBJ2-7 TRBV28 TGTGCCAGCAGTCCTACCGGGACAGGGGGCTTTTACGAGCAGTACTTC CASSPTGTGGFYEQYF
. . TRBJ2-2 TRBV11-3 TGTGCCAGCAGCCCCGGTTCCGGGGAGCTGTTTTTT CASSPGSGELFF
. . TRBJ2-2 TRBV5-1 TGCGCCAGCAGCTTGGCCCAGAACACCGGGGAGCTGTTTTTT CASSLAQNTGELFF
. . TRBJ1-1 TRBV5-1 TGCGCCAGCAGCTTGGTGGGAGGTAGCACTGAAGCTTTCTTT CASSLVGGSTEAFF
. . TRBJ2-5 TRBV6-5 TGTGCCAGCAGTTACTCCACTAGCGGGACAGGGGAGACCCAGTACTTC CASSYSTSGTGETQYF
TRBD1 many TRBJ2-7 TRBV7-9 TGTGCCAGCAGCCTACAGGACAGGGGCTACGAGCAGTACTTC CASSLQDRGYEQYF
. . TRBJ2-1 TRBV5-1 TGCGCCAGCAGCTTGGGGAACACAGGGCTGGCTCCCAATGAGCAGTTCTTC CASSLGNTGLAPNEQFF
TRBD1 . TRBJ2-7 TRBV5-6 TGTGCCAGCAGTCCGGGACAGGGATCCTACGAGCAGTACTTC CASSPGQGSYEQYF
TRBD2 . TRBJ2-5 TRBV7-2 TGTGCCAGCAGCTCACCGGGACTAGCGGGAGGAGAGACCCAGTACTTC CASSSPGLAGGETQYF
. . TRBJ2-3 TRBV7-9 TGTGCCAGCAGCGTCTCGGATACGCAGTATTTT CASSVSDTQYF
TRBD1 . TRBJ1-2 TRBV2 TGTGCCAGCAGGGAAGACAGGGGCCGTAACTATGGCTACACCTTC CASREDRGRNYGYTF
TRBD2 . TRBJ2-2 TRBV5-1 TGCGCCAGCAGCTCCGGCTATAGCGGGACTGCGAACACCGGGGAGCTGTTTTTT CASSSGYSGTANTGELFF
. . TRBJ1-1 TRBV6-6 TGTGCCAGCAGTTACTCTACCACCGCGAGTGAAGCTTTCTTT CASSYSTTASEAFF
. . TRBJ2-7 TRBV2 TGTGCCAGCAGCGAGGGCAGTTCCTACGAGCAGTACTTC CASSEGSSYEQYF
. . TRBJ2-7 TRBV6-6 TGTGCCAGCAGCCCTTCGTCCTACGAGCAGTACTTC CASSPSSYEQYF